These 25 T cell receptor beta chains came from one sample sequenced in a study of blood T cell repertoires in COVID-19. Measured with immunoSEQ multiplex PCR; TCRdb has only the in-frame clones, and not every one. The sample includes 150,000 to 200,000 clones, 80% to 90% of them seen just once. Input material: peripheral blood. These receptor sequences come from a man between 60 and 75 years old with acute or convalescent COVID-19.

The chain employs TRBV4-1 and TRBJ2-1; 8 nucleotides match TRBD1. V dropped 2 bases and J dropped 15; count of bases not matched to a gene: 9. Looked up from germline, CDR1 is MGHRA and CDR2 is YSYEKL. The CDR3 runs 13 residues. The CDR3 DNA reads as TGCGCCAGCAGCCAACTGGGGGACAGGCCGGGGTTCTTC. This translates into CASSQLGDRPGFF.

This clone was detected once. The CDR3 DNA sequence: TGTGCCAGCAGTGTGACACAGGGAGGGGCTGAAGCTTTCTTT. It yields the protein CASSVTQGGAEAFF. This sequence joins TRBV5-5 and TRBJ1-1; perhaps TRBD1 as D (6 bases). The CDR3 length is 14 residues. From germline, CDR1 is SGHKS and CDR2 YYEKEE (reference sequence). V lost 5 bases and J 6 bases, leaving 17 bases between the germline ends.

CDR3 loop: CASSEAGTGNSPLHF. CDR3 sequence (DNA): TGTGCCAGCAGCGAAGCCGGGACAGGGAATTCACCCCTCCACTTT. The chain recombines TRBV4-2 with TRBJ1-6, with 9 bases lining up with TRBD1. This CDR3 contains 15 residues. Germline-derived CDR1 and CDR2 are LGHNA and YNFKEQ. Trimming took 5 bases from V and 7 from J; bases not matched to a gene: 6.

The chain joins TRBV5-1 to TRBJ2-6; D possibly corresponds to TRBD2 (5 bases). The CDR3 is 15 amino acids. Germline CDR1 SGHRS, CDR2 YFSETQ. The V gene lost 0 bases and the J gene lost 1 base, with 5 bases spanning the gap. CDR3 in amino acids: CASSLGGSGANVLTF. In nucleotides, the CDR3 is TGCGCCAGCAGCTTGGGCGGGTCTGGGGCCAACGTCCTGACTTTC.

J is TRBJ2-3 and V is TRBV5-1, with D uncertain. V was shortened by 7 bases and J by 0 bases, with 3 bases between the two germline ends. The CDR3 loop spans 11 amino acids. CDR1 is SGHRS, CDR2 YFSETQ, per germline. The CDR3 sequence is CASSSTDTQYF. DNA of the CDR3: TGCGCCAGCTCTAGCACAGATACGCAGTATTTT.

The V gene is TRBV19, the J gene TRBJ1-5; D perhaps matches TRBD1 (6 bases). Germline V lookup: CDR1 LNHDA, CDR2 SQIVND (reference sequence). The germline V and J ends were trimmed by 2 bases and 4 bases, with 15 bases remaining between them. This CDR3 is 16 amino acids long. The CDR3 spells CASSIITGTSNQPQHF. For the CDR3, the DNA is TGTGCCAGTAGTATAATAACTGGGACATCTAATCAGCCCCAGCATTTT.

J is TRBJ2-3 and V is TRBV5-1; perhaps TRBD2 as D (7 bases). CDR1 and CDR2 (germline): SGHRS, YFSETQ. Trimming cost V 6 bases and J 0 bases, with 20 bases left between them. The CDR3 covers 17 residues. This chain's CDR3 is CASNLGASGSSTDTQYF. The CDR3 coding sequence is TGCGCCAGCAACCTGGGGGCTAGCGGCTCTAGCACAGATACGCAGTATTTT.

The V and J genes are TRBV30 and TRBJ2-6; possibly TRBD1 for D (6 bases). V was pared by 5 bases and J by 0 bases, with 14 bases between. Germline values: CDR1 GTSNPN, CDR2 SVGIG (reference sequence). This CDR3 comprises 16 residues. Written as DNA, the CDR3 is TGTGCCTGGTCGGATCCGGGACACTCTGGGGCCAACGTCCTGACTTTC. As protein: CAWSDPGHSGANVLTF.

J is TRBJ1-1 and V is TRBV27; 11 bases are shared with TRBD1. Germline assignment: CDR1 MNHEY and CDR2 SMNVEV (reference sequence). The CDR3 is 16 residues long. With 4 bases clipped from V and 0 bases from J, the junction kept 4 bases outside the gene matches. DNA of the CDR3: TGTGCCAGCAGTTCCTGGACAGGGGGCTTGAACACTGAAGCTTTCTTT. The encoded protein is CASSSWTGGLNTEAFF.

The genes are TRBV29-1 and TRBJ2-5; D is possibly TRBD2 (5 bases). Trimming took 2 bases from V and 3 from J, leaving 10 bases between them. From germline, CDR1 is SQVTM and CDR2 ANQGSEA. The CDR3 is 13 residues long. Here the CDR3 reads CSVEPAGKETQYF. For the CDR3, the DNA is TGCAGCGTTGAACCAGCCGGGAAAGAGACCCAGTACTTC.

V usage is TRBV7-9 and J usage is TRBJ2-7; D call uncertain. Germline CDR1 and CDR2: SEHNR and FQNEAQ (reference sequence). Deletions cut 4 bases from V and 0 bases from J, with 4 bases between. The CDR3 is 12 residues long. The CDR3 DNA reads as TGTGCCAGCAGCTCCCGCTCCTACGAGCAGTACTTC. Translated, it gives CASSSRSYEQYF.

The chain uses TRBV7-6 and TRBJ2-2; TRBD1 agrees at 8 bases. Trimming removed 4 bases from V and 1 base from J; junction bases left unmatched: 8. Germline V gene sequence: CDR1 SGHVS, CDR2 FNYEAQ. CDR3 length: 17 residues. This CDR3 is CASSSFRGPMNTGELFF. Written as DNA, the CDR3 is TGTGCCAGCAGCTCGTTCAGGGGGCCCATGAACACCGGGGAGCTGTTTTTT.

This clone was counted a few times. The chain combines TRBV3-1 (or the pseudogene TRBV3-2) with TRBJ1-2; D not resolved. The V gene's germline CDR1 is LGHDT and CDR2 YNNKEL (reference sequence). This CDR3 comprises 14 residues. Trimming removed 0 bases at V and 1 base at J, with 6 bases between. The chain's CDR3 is CASSQELVNYGYTF. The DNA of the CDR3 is TGTGCCAGCAGCCAAGAACTAGTTAACTATGGCTACACCTTC.

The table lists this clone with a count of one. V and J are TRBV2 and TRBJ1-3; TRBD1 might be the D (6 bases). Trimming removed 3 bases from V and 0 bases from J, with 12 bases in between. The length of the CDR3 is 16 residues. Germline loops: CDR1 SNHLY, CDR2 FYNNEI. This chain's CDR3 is CASSDWTDFSGNTIYF. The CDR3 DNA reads TGTGCCAGCAGTGACTGGACAGATTTCTCTGGAAACACCATATATTTT. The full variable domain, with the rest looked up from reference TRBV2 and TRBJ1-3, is EPEVTQTPSHQVTQMGQEVILRCVPISNHLYFYWYRQILGQKVEFLVSFYNNEISEKSEIFDDQFSVERPDGSNFTLKIRSTKLEDSAMYFCASSDWTDFSGNTIYFGEGSWLTVV.

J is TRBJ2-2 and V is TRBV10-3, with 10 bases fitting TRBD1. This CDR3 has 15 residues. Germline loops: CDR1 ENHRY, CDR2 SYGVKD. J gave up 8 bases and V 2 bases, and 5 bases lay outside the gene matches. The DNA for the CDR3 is TGTGCCATCAGTGAGCGGGACAGGGGATCAGGGGAGCTGTTTTTT. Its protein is CAISERDRGSGELFF.

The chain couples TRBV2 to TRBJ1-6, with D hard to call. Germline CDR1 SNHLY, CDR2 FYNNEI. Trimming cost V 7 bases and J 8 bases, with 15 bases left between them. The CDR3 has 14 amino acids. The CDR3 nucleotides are TGTGCCAGCAAGAGGGTCCCGCCGGATTCACCCCTCCACTTT. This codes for CASKRVPPDSPLHF. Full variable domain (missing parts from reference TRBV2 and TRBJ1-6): EPEVTQTPSHQVTQMGQEVILRCVPISNHLYFYWYRQILGQKVEFLVSFYNNEISEKSEIFDDQFSVERPDGSNFTLKIRSTKLEDSAMYFCASKRVPPDSPLHFGNGTRLTVT.

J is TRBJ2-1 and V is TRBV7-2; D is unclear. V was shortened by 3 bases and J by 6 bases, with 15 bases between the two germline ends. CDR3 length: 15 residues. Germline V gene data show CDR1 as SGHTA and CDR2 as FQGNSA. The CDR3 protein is CASSLRTLGINEQFF. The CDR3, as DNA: TGTGCCAGCAGCTTGAGAACCCTAGGCATCAATGAGCAGTTCTTC.

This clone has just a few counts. CDR3 nucleotides: TGTGCCAGCAGCGCGTACAGGGTTGGGAGTGAAAAACTGTTTTTT. This gives the protein CASSAYRVGSEKLFF. This rearrangement joins TRBV7-8 to TRBJ1-4; D possibly corresponds to TRBD1 (6 bases). Germline CDR1 reads SGHVS; CDR2 reads FQNEAQ. The CDR3 has 15 residues. V lost 5 bases to trimming and J lost 7 bases, with 17 bases between them. The full variable domain, its missing parts supplied by reference TRBV7-8 and TRBJ1-4, is GAGVSQSPRYKVAKRGQDVALRCDPISGHVSLFWYQQALGQGPEFLTYFQNEAQLDKSGLPSDRFFAERPEGSVSTLKIQRTQQEDSAVYLCASSAYRVGSEKLFFGSGTQLSVL.

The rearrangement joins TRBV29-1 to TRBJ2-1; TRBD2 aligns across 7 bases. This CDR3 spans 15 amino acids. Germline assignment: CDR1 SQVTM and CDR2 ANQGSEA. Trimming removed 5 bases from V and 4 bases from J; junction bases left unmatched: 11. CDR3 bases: TGCAGCGTTCGTGGGGCTAGCGGTTTATACAATGAGCAGTTCTTC. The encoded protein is CSVRGASGLYNEQFF.

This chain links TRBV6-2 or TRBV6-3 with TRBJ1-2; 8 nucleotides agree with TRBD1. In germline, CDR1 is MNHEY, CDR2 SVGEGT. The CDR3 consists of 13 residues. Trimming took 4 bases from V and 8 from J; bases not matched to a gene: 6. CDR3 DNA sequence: TGTGCCAGCAGTTCCGGACAGGGCCCAGGCTACACCTTC. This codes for CASSSGQGPGYTF.

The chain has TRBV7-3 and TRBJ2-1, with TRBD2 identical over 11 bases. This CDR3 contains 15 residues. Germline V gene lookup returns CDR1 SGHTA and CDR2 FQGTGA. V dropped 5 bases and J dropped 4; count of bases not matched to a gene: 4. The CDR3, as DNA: TGTGCCAGCAGCGCGACTAGCGGGACTTACAATGAGCAGTTCTTC. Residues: CASSATSGTYNEQFF.

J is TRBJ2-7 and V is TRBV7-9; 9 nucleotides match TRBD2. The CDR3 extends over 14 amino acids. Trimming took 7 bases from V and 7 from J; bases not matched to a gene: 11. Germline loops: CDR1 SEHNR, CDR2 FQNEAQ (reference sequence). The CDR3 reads CASTDLAGSQEQYF. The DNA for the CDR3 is TGTGCCAGCACCGACCTAGCGGGGTCGCAGGAGCAGTACTTC.

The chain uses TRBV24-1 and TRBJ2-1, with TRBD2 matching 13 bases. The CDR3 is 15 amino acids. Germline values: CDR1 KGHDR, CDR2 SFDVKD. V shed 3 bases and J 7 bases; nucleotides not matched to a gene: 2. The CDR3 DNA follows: TGTGCCACCAGTGATAGGACTAGCGGGAGTAATGAGCAGTTCTTC. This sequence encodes CATSDRTSGSNEQFF.

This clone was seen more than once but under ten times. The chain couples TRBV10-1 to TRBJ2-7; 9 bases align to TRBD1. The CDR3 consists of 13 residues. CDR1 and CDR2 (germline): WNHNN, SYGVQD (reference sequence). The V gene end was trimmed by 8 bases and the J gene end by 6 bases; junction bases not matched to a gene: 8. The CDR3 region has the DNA TGCGCCAGCCGCTCGGGACAGGGAGGCGAGCAGTACTTC. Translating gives CASRSGQGGEQYF.

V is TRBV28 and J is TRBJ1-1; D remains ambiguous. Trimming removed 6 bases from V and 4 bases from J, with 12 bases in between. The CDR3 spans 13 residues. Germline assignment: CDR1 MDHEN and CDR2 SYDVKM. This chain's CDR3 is CASSLDTLTEAFF. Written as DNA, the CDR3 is TGTGCCAGCAGCTTAGACACCCTCACTGAAGCTTTCTTT.